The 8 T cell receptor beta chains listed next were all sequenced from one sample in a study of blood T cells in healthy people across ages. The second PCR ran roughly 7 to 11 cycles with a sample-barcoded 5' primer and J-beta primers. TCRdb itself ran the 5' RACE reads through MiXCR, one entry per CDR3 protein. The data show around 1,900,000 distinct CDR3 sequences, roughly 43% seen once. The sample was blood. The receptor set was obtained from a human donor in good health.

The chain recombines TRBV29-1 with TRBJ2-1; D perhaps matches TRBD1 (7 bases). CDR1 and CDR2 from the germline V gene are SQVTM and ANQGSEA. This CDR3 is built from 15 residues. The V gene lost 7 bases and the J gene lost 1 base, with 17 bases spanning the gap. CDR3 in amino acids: CSGLGGRGSYNEQFF. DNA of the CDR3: TGCAGCGGTCTGGGGGGCAGGGGGTCCTACAATGAGCAGTTCTTC.

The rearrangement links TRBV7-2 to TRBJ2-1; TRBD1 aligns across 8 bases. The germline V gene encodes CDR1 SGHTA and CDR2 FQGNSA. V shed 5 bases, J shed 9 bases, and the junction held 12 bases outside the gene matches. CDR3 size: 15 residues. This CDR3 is CASSQGVAGGGEQFF. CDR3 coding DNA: TGTGCCAGCAGCCAAGGGGTTGCAGGGGGCGGTGAGCAGTTCTTC.

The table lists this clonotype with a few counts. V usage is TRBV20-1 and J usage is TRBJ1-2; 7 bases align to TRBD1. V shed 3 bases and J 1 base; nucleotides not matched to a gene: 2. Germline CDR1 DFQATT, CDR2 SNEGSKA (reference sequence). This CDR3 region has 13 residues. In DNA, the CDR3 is TGCAGTGCTAGGCCAGGGGGTAACTATGGCTACACCTTC. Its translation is CSARPGGNYGYTF.

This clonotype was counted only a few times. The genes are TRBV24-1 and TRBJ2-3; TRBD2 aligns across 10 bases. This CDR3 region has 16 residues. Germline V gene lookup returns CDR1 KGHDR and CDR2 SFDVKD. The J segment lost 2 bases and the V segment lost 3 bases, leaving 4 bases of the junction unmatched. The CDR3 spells CATSDPAGGITDTQYF. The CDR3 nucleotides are TGTGCCACCAGTGATCCAGCGGGGGGGATCACAGATACGCAGTATTTT.

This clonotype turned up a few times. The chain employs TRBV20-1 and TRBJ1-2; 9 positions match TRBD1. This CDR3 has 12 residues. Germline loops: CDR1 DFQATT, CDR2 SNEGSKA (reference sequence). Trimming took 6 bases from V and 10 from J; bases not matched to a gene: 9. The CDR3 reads CSAVGTGSDYTF. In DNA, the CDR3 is TGCAGTGCCGTCGGGACAGGGAGCGACTACACCTTC.

The CDR3 DNA reads TGTGCCAGCAGCTTTTTCCAGACCTACGAGCAGTACTTC. Protein sequence: CASSFFQTYEQYF. The chain combines TRBV13 with TRBJ2-7; D is unresolved. The V end was cut by 3 bases, the J end by 2 bases, with 8 bases between. This CDR3 is 13 amino acids long. Germline loops: CDR1 PRHDT, CDR2 FYEKMQ (reference sequence).

The CDR3 DNA sequence: TGTGCCAGCAGTGCGCTCCTCGGGAATACTGGAAACACCATATATTTT. Protein product: CASSALLGNTGNTIYF. This rearrangement joins TRBV27 to TRBJ1-3; no clear D. V was trimmed by 5 bases and J by 2 bases, leaving 16 bases between them. Germline CDR1 is MNHEY and CDR2 is SMNVEV (reference sequence). The CDR3 has 16 residues.

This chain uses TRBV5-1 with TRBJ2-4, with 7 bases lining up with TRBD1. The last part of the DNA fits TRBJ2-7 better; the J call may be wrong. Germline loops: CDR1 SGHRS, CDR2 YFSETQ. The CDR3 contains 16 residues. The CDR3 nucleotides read TGCGCCAGCAGCTTGGAACCGGGGCAGGGGGTATACGAGCAGTACTTC. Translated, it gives CASSLEPGQGVYEQYF.